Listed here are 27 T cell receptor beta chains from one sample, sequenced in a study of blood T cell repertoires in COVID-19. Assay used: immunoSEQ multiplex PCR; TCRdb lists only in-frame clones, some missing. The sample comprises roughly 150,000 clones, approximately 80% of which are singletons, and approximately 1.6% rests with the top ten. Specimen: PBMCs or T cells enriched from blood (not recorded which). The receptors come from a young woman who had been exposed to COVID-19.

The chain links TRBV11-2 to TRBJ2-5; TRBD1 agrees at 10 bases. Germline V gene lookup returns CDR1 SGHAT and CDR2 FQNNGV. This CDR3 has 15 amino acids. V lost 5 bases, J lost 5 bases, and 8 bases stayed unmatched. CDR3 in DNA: TGTGCCAGCAGCGGGTGGGACAGGGGAGTGGAGACCCAGTACTTC. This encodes CASSGWDRGVETQYF. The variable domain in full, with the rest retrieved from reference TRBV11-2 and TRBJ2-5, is EAGVAQSPRYKIIEKRQSVAFWCNPISGHATLYWYQQILGQGPKLLIQFQNNGVVDDSQLPKDRFSAERLKGVDSTLKIQPAKLEDSAVYLCASSGWDRGVETQYFGPGTRLLVL.

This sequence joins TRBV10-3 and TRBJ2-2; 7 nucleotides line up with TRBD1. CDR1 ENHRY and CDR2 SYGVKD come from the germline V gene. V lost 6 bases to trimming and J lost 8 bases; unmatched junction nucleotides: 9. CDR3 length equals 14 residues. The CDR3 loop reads CAIRQGIDRGELFF. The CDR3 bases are TGTGCCATCAGACAGGGGATCGATCGGGGGGAGCTGTTTTTT.

The CDR3 coding sequence is TGTGCCGGATCGACTAGCGGGAAGGACAATGAGCAGTTCTTC. Its protein is CAGSTSGKDNEQFF. The chain employs TRBV10-3 and TRBJ2-1, with TRBD2 matching over 11 bases. The CDR3 contains 14 residues. V lost 11 bases and J lost 5; bases outside the gene matches: 8. Germline V gives CDR1 ENHRY, CDR2 SYGVKD.

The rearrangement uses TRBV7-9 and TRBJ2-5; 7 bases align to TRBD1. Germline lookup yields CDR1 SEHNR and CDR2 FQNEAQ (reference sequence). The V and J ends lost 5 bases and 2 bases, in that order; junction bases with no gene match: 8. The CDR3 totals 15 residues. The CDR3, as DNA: TGTGCCAGCAGCCCCAAGGGGACAGTACAAGAGACCCAGTACTTC. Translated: CASSPKGTVQETQYF.

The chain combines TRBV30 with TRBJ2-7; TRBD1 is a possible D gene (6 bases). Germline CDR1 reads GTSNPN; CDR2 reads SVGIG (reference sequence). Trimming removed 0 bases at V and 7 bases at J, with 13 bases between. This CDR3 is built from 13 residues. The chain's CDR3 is CAWSVLQGSEQYF. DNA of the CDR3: TGTGCCTGGAGTGTTTTGCAGGGGTCTGAGCAGTACTTC.

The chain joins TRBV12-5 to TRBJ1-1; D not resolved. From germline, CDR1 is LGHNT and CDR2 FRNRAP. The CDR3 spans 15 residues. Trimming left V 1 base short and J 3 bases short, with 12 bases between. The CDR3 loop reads CASGLAKLGDTEAFF. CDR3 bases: TGTGCTAGTGGTTTGGCCAAACTCGGGGACACTGAAGCTTTCTTT.

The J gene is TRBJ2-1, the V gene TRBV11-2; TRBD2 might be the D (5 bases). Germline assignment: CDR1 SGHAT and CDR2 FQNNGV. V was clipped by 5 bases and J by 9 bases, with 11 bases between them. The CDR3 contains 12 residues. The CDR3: CASSTITSEQFF. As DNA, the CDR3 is TGTGCCAGCAGCACAATAACTAGTGAGCAGTTCTTC.

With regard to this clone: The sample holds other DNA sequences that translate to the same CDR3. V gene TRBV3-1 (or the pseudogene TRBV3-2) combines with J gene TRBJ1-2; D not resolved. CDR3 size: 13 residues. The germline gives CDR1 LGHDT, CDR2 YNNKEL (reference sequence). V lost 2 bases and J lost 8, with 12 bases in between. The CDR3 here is CASSQTGGSGYTF. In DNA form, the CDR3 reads TGTGCCAGCAGCCAAACGGGTGGGAGCGGCTACACCTTC.

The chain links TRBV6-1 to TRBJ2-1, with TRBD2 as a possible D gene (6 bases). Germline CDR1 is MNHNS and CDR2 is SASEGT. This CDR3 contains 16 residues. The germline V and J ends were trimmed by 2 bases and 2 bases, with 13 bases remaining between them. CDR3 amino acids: CASSEIGAGPYNEQFF. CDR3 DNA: TGTGCCAGCAGTGAAATCGGGGCGGGACCCTACAATGAGCAGTTCTTC.

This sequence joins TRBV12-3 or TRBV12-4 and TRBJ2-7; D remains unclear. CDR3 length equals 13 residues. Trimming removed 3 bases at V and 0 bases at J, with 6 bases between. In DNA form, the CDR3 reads TGTGCCAGCAGTTTGGCTAGCTCCTACGAGCAGTACTTC. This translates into CASSLASSYEQYF.

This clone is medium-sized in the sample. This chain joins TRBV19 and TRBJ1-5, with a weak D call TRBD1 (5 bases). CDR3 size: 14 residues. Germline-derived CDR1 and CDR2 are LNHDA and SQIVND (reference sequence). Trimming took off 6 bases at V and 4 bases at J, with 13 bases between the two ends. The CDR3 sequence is CASRIAGLNQPQHF. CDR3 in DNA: TGTGCCAGTAGGATCGCAGGGCTGAATCAGCCCCAGCATTTT.

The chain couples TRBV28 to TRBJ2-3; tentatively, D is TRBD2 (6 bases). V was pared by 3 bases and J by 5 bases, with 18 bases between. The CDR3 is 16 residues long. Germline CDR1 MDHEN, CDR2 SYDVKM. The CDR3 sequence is CASSFLGGRRVDTQYF. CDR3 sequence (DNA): TGTGCCAGCAGTTTTTTGGGGGGAAGGAGAGTAGATACGCAGTATTTT.

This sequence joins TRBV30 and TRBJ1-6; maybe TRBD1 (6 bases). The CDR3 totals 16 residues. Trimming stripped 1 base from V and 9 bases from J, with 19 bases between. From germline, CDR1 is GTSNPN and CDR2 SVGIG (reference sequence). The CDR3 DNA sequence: TGTGCCTGGAGTGGATATGACCTAACACAGGGTTCACCCCTCCACTTT. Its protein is CAWSGYDLTQGSPLHF.

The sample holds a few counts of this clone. CDR3 loop: CAGRTSGAYNEQFF. CDR3 sequence (DNA): TGTGCCGGACGGACTAGCGGGGCGTACAATGAGCAGTTCTTC. The chain couples TRBV30 to TRBJ2-1, with 12 bases lining up with TRBD2. CDR3 length: 14 amino acids. The germline V gene encodes CDR1 GTSNPN and CDR2 SVGIG (reference sequence). The V and J ends lost 8 bases and 4 bases, in that order; junction bases with no gene match: 6. The whole variable domain, filled in from reference TRBV30 and TRBJ2-1, reads SQTIHQWPATLVQPVGSPLSLECTVEGTSNPNLYWYRQAAGRGLQLLFYSVGIGQISSEVPQNLSASRPQDRQFILSSKKLLLSDSGFYLCAGRTSGAYNEQFFGPGTRLTVL.

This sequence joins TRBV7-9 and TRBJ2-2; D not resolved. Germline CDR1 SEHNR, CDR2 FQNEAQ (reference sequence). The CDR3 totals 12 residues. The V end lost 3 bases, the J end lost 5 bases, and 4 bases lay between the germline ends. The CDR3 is CASSFMTGELFF. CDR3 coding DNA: TGTGCCAGCAGCTTTATGACCGGGGAGCTGTTTTTT.

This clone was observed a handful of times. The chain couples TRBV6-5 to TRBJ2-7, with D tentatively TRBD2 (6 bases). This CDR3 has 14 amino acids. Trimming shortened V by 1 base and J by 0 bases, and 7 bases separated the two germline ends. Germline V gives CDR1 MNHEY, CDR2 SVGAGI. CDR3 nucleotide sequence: TGTGCCAGCAGTTACTTGGGGGGCTCCTACGAGCAGTACTTC. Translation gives CASSYLGGSYEQYF.

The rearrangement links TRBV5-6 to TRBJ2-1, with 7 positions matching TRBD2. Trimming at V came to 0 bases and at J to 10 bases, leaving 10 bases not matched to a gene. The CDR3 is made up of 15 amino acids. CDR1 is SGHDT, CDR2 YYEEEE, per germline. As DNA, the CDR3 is TGTGCCAGCAGCTTGGTCGTCATTGCGGGAGAGGAGCAGTTCTTC. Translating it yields CASSLVVIAGEEQFF.

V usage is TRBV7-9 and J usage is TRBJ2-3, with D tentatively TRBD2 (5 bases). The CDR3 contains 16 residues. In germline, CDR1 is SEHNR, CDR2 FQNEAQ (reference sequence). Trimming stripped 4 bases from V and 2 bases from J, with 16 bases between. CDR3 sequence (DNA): TGTGCCAGCAGCTCGCCACCTCCGGGATACACAGATACGCAGTATTTT. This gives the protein CASSSPPPGYTDTQYF.

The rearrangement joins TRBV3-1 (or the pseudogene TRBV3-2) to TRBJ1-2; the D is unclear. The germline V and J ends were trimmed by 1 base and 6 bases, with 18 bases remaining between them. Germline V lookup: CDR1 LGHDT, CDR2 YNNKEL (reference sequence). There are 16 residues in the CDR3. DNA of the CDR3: TGTGCCAGCAGCCAAGCGGGAGGAAGTATTCGCGATGGCTACACCTTC. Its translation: CASSQAGGSIRDGYTF.

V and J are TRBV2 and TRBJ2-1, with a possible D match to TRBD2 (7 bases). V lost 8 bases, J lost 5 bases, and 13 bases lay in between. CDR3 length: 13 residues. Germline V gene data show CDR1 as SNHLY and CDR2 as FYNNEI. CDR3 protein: CASFRGGNNEQFF. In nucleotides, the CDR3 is TGTGCCAGCTTTAGGGGGGGAAACAATGAGCAGTTCTTC.

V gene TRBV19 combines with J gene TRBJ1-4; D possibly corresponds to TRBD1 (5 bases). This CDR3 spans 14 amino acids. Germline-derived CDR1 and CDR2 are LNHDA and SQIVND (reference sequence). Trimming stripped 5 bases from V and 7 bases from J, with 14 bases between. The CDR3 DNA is TGTGCCAGTAGTTACACAGGATGGGGTGAAAAACTGTTTTTT. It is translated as CASSYTGWGEKLFF.

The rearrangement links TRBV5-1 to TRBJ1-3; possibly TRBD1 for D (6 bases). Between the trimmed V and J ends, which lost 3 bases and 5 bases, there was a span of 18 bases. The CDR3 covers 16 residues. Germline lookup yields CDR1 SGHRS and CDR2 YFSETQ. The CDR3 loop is CASSSTGKRERNTIYF. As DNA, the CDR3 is TGCGCCAGCAGCTCTACAGGGAAGAGAGAAAGAAACACCATATATTTT.

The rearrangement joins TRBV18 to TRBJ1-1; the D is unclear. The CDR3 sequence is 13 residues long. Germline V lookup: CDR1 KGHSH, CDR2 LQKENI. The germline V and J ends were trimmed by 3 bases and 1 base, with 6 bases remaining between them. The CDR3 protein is CASSPTPNTEAFF. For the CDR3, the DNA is TGTGCCAGCTCACCTACACCGAACACTGAAGCTTTCTTT. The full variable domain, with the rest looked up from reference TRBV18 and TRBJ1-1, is NAGVMQNPRHLVRRRGQEARLRCSPMKGHSHVYWYRQLPEEGLKFMVYLQKENIIDESGMPKERFSAEFPKEGPSILRIQQVVRGDSAAYFCASSPTPNTEAFFGQGTRLTVV.

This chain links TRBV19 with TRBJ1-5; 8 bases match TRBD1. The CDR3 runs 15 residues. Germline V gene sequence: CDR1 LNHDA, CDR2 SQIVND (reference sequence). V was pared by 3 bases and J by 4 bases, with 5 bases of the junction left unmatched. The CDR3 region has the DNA TGTGCCAGTAGTATCAGGGGGCATGAGAATCAGCCCCAGCATTTT. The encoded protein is CASSIRGHENQPQHF.

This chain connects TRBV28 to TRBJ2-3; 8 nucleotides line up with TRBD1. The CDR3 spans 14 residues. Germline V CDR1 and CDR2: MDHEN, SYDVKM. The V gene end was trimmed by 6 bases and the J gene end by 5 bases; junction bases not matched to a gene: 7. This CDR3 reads CASSRTGIIDTQYF. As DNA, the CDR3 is TGTGCCAGCAGCCGGACAGGGATCATAGATACGCAGTATTTT.

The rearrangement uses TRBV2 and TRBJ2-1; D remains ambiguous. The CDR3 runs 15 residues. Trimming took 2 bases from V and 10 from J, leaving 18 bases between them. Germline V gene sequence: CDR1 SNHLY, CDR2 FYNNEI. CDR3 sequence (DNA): TGTGCCAGCAGTGAAACGAATCCGCCGACCAGGGAGCAGTTCTTC. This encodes CASSETNPPTREQFF.

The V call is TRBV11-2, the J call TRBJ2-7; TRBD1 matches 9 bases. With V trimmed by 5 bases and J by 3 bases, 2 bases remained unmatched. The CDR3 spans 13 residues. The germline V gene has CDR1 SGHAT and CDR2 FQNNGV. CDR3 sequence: CASSRDRDYEQYF. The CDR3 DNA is TGTGCCAGCAGCCGGGACAGGGACTACGAGCAGTACTTC. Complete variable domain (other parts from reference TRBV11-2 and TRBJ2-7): EAGVAQSPRYKIIEKRQSVAFWCNPISGHATLYWYQQILGQGPKLLIQFQNNGVVDDSQLPKDRFSAERLKGVDSTLKIQPAKLEDSAVYLCASSRDRDYEQYFGPGTRLTVT.